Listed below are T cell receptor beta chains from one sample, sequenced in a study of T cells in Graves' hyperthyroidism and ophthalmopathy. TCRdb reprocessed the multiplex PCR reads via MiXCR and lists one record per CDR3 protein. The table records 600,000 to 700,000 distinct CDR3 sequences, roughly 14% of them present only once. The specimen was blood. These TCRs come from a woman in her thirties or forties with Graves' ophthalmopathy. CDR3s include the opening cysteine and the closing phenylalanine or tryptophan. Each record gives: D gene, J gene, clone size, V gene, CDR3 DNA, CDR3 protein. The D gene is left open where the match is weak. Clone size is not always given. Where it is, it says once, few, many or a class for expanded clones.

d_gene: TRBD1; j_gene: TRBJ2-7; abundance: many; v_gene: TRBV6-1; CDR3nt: TGTGCCAGCAATAAACTAAAGGGGACAGGGGCCCACGAGCAGTACTTC; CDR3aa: CASNKLKGTGAHEQYF
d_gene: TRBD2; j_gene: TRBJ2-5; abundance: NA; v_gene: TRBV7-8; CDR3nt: TGTGCCAGCAGCTCGATAGCGGGATCAGAGACCCAGTACTTC; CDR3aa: CASSSIAGSETQYF
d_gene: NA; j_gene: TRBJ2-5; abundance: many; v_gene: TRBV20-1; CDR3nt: TGCAGTGTCCTCGCGCAGTCGGAACAAGAGACCCAGTACTTC; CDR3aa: CSVLAQSEQETQYF
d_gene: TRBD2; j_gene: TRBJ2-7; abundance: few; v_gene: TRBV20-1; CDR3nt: TGCAGTGCGGGACTAGCGGGAGGGCTATCCTACGAGCAGTACTTC; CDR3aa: CSAGLAGGLSYEQYF
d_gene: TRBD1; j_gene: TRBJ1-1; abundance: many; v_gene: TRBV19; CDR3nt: TGTGCCAGTAGTGAGCAGGGGGTCACTGAAGCTTTCTTT; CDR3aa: CASSEQGVTEAFF
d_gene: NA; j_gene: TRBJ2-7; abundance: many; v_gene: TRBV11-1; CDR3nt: TGTGCCAGCAGCTTCTCCTCGACCAGCAGCCCCTACGAGCAGTACTTC; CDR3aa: CASSFSSTSSPYEQYF
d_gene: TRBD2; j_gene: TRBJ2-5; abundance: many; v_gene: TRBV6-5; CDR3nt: TGTGCCAGCAGTTACCCTAGCGGGAGGGAAGAGACCCAGTACTTC; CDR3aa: CASSYPSGREETQYF
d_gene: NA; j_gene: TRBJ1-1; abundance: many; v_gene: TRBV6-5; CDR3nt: TGTGCCAGCGTTGGGAACACTGAAGCTTTCTTT; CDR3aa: CASVGNTEAFF
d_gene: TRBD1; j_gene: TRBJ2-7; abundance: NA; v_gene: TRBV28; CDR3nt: TGTGCCAGCAGTTCCAAGACAGGGGGGATATACGAGCAGTACTTC; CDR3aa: CASSSKTGGIYEQYF
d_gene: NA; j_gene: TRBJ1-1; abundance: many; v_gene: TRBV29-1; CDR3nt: TGCAGCGTTGTTGGGGGGTCGGCTGAAGCTTTCTTT; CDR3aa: CSVVGGSAEAFF
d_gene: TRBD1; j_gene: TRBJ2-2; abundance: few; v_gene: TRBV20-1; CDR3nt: TGCAGTGCTCGACCCCCTCCGGGACAGGGGGCGGCCGGGGAGCTGTTTTTT; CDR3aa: CSARPPPGQGAAGELFF
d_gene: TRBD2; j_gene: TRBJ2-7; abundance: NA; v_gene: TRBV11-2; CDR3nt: TGTGCCAGCAGCCCCACGGGGACTAGAGCATCCGAGCAGTACTTC; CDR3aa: CASSPTGTRASEQYF
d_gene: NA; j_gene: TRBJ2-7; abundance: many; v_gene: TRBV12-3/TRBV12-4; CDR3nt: TGTGCCAGCAGTTTTATAATCCACGAGCAGTACTTC; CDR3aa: CASSFIIHEQYF
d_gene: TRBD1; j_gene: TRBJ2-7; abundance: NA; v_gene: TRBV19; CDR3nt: TGTGCCAGTACCCCCGGGACAGACCTCTACGAGCAGTACTTC; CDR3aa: CASTPGTDLYEQYF
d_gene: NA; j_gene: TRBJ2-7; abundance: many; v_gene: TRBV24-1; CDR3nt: TGTGCCACCAGTCCTGCAGGAGACTCCTACGAGCAGTACTTC; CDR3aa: CATSPAGDSYEQYF
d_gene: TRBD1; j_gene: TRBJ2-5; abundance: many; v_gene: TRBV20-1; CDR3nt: TGCAGTGCTAGACCGGGACAGGGGGTTTTGGAGACCCAGTACTTC; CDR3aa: CSARPGQGVLETQYF
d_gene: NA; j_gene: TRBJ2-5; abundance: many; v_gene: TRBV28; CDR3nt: TGTGCCAGCAGCCCCTTATTGGGGAGAGAGACCCAGTACTTC; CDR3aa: CASSPLLGRETQYF
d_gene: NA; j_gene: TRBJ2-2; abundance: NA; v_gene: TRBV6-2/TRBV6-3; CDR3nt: TGTGCCAGCAGCATTGACGGCCCCGGGGAGCTGTTTTTT; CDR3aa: CASSIDGPGELFF
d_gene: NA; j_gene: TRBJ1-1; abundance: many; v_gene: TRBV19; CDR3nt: TGTGCCAGTAGTTGGCCCGGGGGCGGCTCGCGGGAAGCTTTCTTT; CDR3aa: CASSWPGGGSREAFF
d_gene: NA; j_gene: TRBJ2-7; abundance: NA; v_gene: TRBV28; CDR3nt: TGTGCCAGCAGGCCGCTTCAGGGAACCCCATACGAGCAGTACTTC; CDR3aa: CASRPLQGTPYEQYF
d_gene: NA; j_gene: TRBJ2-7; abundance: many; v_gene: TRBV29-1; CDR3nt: TGCAGCGTTGTCCTACTAGTGGGTCCTGACGAGCAGTACTTC; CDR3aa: CSVVLLVGPDEQYF
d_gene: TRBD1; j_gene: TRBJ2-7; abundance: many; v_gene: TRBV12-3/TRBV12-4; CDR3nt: TGTGCCAGCACCGGACAGGGGTTCTACGAGCAGTACTTC; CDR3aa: CASTGQGFYEQYF
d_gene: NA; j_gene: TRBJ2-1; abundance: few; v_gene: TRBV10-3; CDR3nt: TGTGCCATCGGGCAGGACTTGCGGGGTGAGCAGTTCTTC; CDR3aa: CAIGQDLRGEQFF
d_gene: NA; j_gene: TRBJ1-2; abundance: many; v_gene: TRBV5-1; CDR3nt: TGCGCCAGCAGCACGAGGGAGAGGACAGCAAACTATGGCTACACCTTC; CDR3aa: CASSTRERTANYGYTF
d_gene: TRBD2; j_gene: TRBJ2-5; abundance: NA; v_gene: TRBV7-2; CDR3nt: TGTGCCAGCAGCACCCGACTAGCGGGGAGACAAGAGACCCAGTACTTC; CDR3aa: CASSTRLAGRQETQYF
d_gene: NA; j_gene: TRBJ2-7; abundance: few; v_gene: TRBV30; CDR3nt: TGTGCCTGGAGTGACGGGACCTCCTACGAGCAGTACTTC; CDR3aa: CAWSDGTSYEQYF
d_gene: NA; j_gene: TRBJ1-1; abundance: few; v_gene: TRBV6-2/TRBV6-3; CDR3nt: TGTGCCAGCAGTTACGTAGGGGGGGCAGCTTTCTTT; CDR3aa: CASSYVGGAAFF
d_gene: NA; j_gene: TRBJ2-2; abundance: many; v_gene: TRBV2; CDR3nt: TGTGCCAGCAGCCCCACTACGACAGTGAACACCGGGGAGCTGTTTTTT; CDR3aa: CASSPTTTVNTGELFF
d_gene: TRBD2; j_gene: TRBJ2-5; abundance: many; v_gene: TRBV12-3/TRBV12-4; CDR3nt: TGTGCCAGCAGTTTATTACTAGCGGGAGAAGAGACCCAGTACTTC; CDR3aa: CASSLLLAGEETQYF
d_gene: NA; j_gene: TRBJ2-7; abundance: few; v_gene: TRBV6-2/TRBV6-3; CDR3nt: TGTGCCAGCAGTTTAACATTGGGAGAGCAGTACTTC; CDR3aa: CASSLTLGEQYF
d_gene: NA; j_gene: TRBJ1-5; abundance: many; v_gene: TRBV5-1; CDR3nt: TGCGCCAGCAGCCCCGGACTCCATCAGCCCCAGCATTTT; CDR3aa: CASSPGLHQPQHF
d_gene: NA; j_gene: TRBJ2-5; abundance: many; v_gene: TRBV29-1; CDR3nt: TGCAGCGTGCTGGGGGGTTCCGAGACCCAGTACTTC; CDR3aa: CSVLGGSETQYF
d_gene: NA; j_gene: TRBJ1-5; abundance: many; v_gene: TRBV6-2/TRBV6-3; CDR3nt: TGTGCCAGCAGTTATGGAGGGGAGATCGGCAATCAGCCCCAGCATTTT; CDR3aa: CASSYGGEIGNQPQHF
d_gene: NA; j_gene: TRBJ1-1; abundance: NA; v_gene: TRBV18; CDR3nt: TGTGCCAGCTCACCTCTAGAAGATACTGAAGCTTTCTTT; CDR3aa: CASSPLEDTEAFF
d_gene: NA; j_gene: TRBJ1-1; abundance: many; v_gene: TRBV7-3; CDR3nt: TGTGCCAGCAGCCCCGGCAGGGACACTGAAGCTTTCTTT; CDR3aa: CASSPGRDTEAFF
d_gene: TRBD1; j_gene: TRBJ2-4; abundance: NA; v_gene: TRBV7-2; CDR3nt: TGTGCCAGCAGCTCAGGGGGTAGGGCCAAAAACATTCAGTACTTC; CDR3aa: CASSSGGRAKNIQYF